Presented here are 27 T cell receptor beta chains from one specimen sequenced in a study of control samples from healthy donors and cancer patients (dated by TCRdb to 2019 to 2021). Preparation of the library involved the immunoSEQ multiplex PCR assay. The source is immuneACCESS, and TCRdb retained only in-frame sequences with V and J called. Part of the clones is not carried over; for the studies checked, unresolved V genes explain less than half of this, and the remainder is unexplained. This sample comprises 150,000 to 160,000 clones, approximately 96% of them detected only once. 5.7% of the sample rests with the top ten. Source material: blood. The source of these receptors is a man aged 35 to 55 in good health.

The V gene is TRBV4-1, the J gene TRBJ2-3; 8 bases match TRBD2. CDR1 is MGHRA and CDR2 is YSYEKL in the germline V gene. After removal of 0 bases from V and 3 bases from J, the junction contained 8 bases not matched to a gene. This CDR3 has 17 residues. The CDR3 sequence is CASSQDRTGGATDTQYF. In nucleotides, the CDR3 is TGCGCCAGCAGCCAAGATCGGACGGGGGGGGCTACAGATACGCAGTATTTT.

The gene calls are TRBV7-2 and TRBJ2-7; the match to TRBD1 covers 8 bases. CDR3 length equals 13 residues. Germline V lookup: CDR1 SGHTA, CDR2 FQGNSA. V shed 5 bases and J 3 bases; nucleotides not matched to a gene: 3. The CDR3 here is CASSVDRDYEQYF. The CDR3 nucleotides read TGTGCCAGCAGCGTGGACAGGGACTACGAGCAGTACTTC.

J is TRBJ1-6 and V is TRBV19; D gene ambiguous. This CDR3 region has 14 residues. CDR1 LNHDA and CDR2 SQIVND come from the germline V gene (reference sequence). V was pared by 2 bases and J by 4 bases, with 6 bases between. The CDR3, as DNA: TGTGCCAGTAGTATAAGTCGGTATAATTCACCCCTCCACTTT. As protein: CASSISRYNSPLHF.

This clone occurred a few times. V usage is TRBV19 and J usage is TRBJ1-2; possible D gene TRBD1, 5 bases. This CDR3 has 15 amino acids. Germline CDR1 is LNHDA and CDR2 is SQIVND (reference sequence). V was clipped by 2 bases and J by 9 bases, with 19 bases between them. The CDR3 spells CASSIIPGSQSRYTF. The CDR3 coding sequence is TGTGCCAGTAGTATAATCCCAGGGAGTCAATCCCGCTACACCTTC.

CDR3 residues: CASSLAPGAGGYTF. The CDR3 region has the DNA TGTGCCAGCAGTTTGGCCCCAGGCGCAGGTGGCTACACCTTC. The chain employs TRBV6-5 and TRBJ1-2; no definite D call. The ends were cut back, 4 bases at V and 7 bases at J, with 16 bases in the middle. Per germline, CDR1 MNHEY and CDR2 SVGAGI. The CDR3 spans 14 residues.

The gene calls are TRBV14 and TRBJ1-2; D ambiguous. The CDR3 spans 15 residues. V lost 5 bases and J lost 4, with 17 bases in between. Germline V gene lookup returns CDR1 SGHDN and CDR2 FVKESK. CDR3 sequence reads: CASSFDRASSYGYTF. CDR3 DNA sequence: TGTGCCAGCAGCTTCGATAGGGCGAGTTCCTATGGCTACACCTTC.

Notes on this clone: Distinct nucleotide sequences in the sample also encode this CDR3. The chain joins TRBV7-2 to TRBJ1-2; tentatively, D is TRBD1 (5 bases). Trimming removed 5 bases at V and 3 bases at J, with 7 bases between. Germline V gene data show CDR1 as SGHTA and CDR2 as FQGNSA. The CDR3 runs 12 residues. For the CDR3, the DNA is TGTGCCAGCAGCCCGGGGGACTATGGCTACACCTTC. Amino acid sequence: CASSPGDYGYTF. The full variable domain, rest sourced from reference TRBV7-2 and TRBJ1-2, is GAGVSQSPSNKVTEKGKDVELRCDPISGHTALYWYRQSLGQGLEFLIYFQGNSAPDKSGLPSDRFSAERTGGSVSTLTIQRTQQEDSAVYLCASSPGDYGYTFGSGTRLTVV.

This clone was observed a single time. V usage is TRBV11-2 and J usage is TRBJ1-2; D call uncertain. CDR3 length equals 13 residues. Germline assignment: CDR1 SGHAT and CDR2 FQNNGV. V was trimmed by 0 bases and J by 5 bases, leaving 7 bases between them. The CDR3 reads CASSLERGYGYTF. CDR3 bases: TGTGCCAGCAGCTTAGAGCGCGGGTATGGCTACACCTTC.

The chain uses TRBV6-5 and TRBJ2-1; D might be TRBD2 (5 bases). Looked up from germline, CDR1 is MNHEY and CDR2 is SVGAGI. V was cut by 7 bases and J by 8 bases, with 21 bases left in between. This CDR3 region has 15 residues. CDR3 bases: TGTGCCAGCACCCCGGCGGACTTCACCCGAGATGAGCAGTTCTTC. Residues: CASTPADFTRDEQFF.

The chain uses TRBV29-1 and TRBJ1-6; 8 nucleotides align to TRBD1. The CDR3 runs 14 residues. The germline V gene has CDR1 SQVTM and CDR2 ANQGSEA. The junction had 9 bases not matched to a gene; V was cut back by 5 bases and J by 9 bases. In DNA form, the CDR3 reads TGCAGCGTTCAGTGGGCAGGGGGCGGTTCACCCCTCCACTTT. This gives the protein CSVQWAGGGSPLHF.

The gene calls are TRBV28 and TRBJ2-7, with 9 bases lining up with TRBD1. CDR3 length equals 15 residues. Per the germline V gene, CDR1 is MDHEN and CDR2 is SYDVKM. V was pared by 5 bases and J by 5 bases, with 10 bases of the junction left unmatched. The CDR3 sequence is CASSLRQGEWDEQYF. The CDR3 nucleotides read TGTGCCAGCAGTCTTAGACAGGGGGAATGGGACGAGCAGTACTTC.

This chain uses TRBV7-2 with TRBJ2-3; D may be TRBD2 (7 bases). The CDR3 runs 17 residues. V was pared by 2 bases and J by 7 bases, with 22 bases between. Germline values: CDR1 SGHTA, CDR2 FQGNSA. In DNA form, the CDR3 reads TGTGCCAGCAGCTTAACGGCGAGGGGCGGGGGCACGAATACGCAGTATTTT. Encoded protein: CASSLTARGGGTNTQYF.

The chain couples TRBV12-5 to TRBJ1-5; 7 positions match TRBD1. In germline, CDR1 is LGHNT, CDR2 FRNRAP. Losses at the gene ends were 6 bases for V and 4 bases for J; bases not matched to a gene: 12. This CDR3 spans 16 amino acids. Here the CDR3 reads CASGVTGTVSNQPQHF. The CDR3 nucleotides are TGTGCTAGTGGGGTGACAGGGACCGTAAGTAATCAGCCCCAGCATTTT.

The V gene is TRBV6-5, the J gene TRBJ2-7; no definite D call. CDR3 length: 13 residues. Trimming shortened V by 0 bases and J by 8 bases, and 11 bases separated the two germline ends. Germline CDR1 reads MNHEY; CDR2 reads SVGAGI. The CDR3 nucleotides are TGTGCCAGCAGTTACTCGTACTCGGAGAAGCAGTACTTC. It codes for CASSYSYSEKQYF.

The CDR3 DNA follows: TGTGCCAGCAGCGCCGGTGGACAGGTGTCCCCAACTGAAGCTTTCTTT. It is translated as CASSAGGQVSPTEAFF. The rearrangement links TRBV9 to TRBJ1-1; 7 nucleotides agree with TRBD1. The V gene end was trimmed by 3 bases and the J gene end by 5 bases; junction bases not matched to a gene: 13. The CDR3 length is 16 residues. The V gene's germline CDR1 is SGDLS and CDR2 YYNGEE.

The CDR3, as DNA: TGTGCCAGCAGCGTATCGACAGCAACTAATGAAAAACTGTTTTTT. Its protein is CASSVSTATNEKLFF. The chain joins TRBV9 to TRBJ1-4; a possible D gene is TRBD1 (5 bases). This CDR3 is 15 amino acids long. The V and J ends lost 1 base and 0 bases respectively, with 7 bases between them. The germline V gene has CDR1 SGDLS and CDR2 YYNGEE.

This sequence joins TRBV21-1 and TRBJ1-2; TRBD1 is the table's D call, not checked against the DNA. TRBV21-1 represents a pseudogene. This CDR3 region has 13 residues. CDR3 nucleotides: TGTGCCATTAAGGGGAAGGGGAACTATGGCTACACCTTC. This sequence encodes CAIKGKGNYGYTF.

The chain recombines TRBV4-1 with TRBJ2-3; D not certain. CDR1 and CDR2 (germline): MGHRA, YSYEKL. With 1 base removed from V and 0 bases from J, the gap between germline ends came to 8 bases. The CDR3 is 15 residues long. The CDR3 protein is CASSQGASSTDTQYF. As DNA, the CDR3 is TGCGCCAGCAGCCAAGGTGCAAGTAGCACAGATACGCAGTATTTT.

The chain employs TRBV30 and TRBJ2-3; 16 bases map to TRBD2. This CDR3 region has 14 residues. J was trimmed by 5 bases and V by 7 bases; bases with no gene match: 3. The germline V gene has CDR1 GTSNPN and CDR2 SVGIG (reference sequence). CDR3 in DNA: TGTGCCTTAGGGACTAGCGGGGGGGGAGATACGCAGTATTTT. Its translation is CALGTSGGGDTQYF.

This clone was seen only once. The CDR3 DNA reads as TGTGCCAGCAGCTTAGCGACCTCATACGAGCAGTACTTC. This encodes CASSLATSYEQYF. The chain combines TRBV7-2 with TRBJ2-7; D call uncertain. The CDR3 consists of 13 residues. Trimming stripped 0 bases from V and 4 bases from J, with 7 bases between. In germline, CDR1 is SGHTA, CDR2 FQGNSA.

This chain connects TRBV6-5 to TRBJ2-7, with 10 bases identical to TRBD1. V lost 6 bases, J lost 3 bases, and 5 bases stayed unmatched. The germline V gene encodes CDR1 MNHEY and CDR2 SVGAGI. CDR3 length: 14 residues. The CDR3 nucleotides are TGTGCCAGCAGCTCCGGGACAGGGGTCTACGAGCAGTACTTC. Translation gives CASSSGTGVYEQYF.

The sample holds one count of this clone. The chain recombines TRBV7-2 with TRBJ1-2, with unresolved D. V was cut by 5 bases and J by 8 bases, with 9 bases left in between. CDR3 size: 11 residues. Per germline, CDR1 SGHTA and CDR2 FQGNSA. CDR3: CASSLRLGYTF. As DNA, the CDR3 is TGTGCCAGCAGCCTCAGACTGGGCTACACCTTC.

In this sample, this clone turned up once. The J gene is TRBJ2-1, the V gene TRBV5-1; D is unclear. There are 15 residues in the CDR3. Trimming took 0 bases from V and 4 from J, leaving 11 bases between them. Germline values: CDR1 SGHRS, CDR2 YFSETQ. The CDR3 here is CASSLESGQYNEQFF. Written as DNA, the CDR3 is TGCGCCAGCAGCTTGGAGTCAGGTCAATACAATGAGCAGTTCTTC.

J is TRBJ1-2 and V is TRBV6-2 or TRBV6-3; tentative D call: TRBD1 (5 bases). This CDR3 comprises 14 residues. Germline V gives CDR1 MNHEY, CDR2 SVGEGT. Trimming removed 2 bases from V and 4 bases from J, with 11 bases in between. CDR3: CASSYRAGPYGYTF. CDR3 in DNA: TGTGCCAGCAGTTACCGGGCAGGGCCCTATGGCTACACCTTC.

The V and J genes are TRBV27 and TRBJ1-2; TRBD1 matches at 7 bases. Per the germline V gene, CDR1 is MNHEY and CDR2 is SMNVEV (reference sequence). Trimming took 5 bases from V and 0 from J; bases not matched to a gene: 6. The CDR3 is made up of 15 amino acids. The DNA for the CDR3 is TGTGCCAGCAGTCCCAGGGGGGTACCTAACTATGGCTACACCTTC. Translating it yields CASSPRGVPNYGYTF.

The chain links TRBV15 to TRBJ1-2; 8 bases are shared with TRBD1. The trim removed 1 base at V and 5 bases at J, leaving 6 bases unmatched. Per germline, CDR1 LNHNV and CDR2 YYDKDF (reference sequence). The CDR3 has 15 amino acids. The CDR3 DNA follows: TGTGCCACCAGCAGAGGGGACAGGACCGCATATGGCTACACCTTC. Amino acids: CATSRGDRTAYGYTF.

This chain links TRBV19 with TRBJ1-3, with D possibly TRBD1 on 5 matching bases. Germline-derived CDR1 and CDR2 are LNHDA and SQIVND (reference sequence). V was clipped by 4 bases and J by 1 base, with 8 bases between them. The CDR3 is 14 amino acids. CDR3 sequence (DNA): TGTGCCAGTAGTAGGGGACCTTCTGGAAACACCATATATTTT. This gives the protein CASSRGPSGNTIYF.